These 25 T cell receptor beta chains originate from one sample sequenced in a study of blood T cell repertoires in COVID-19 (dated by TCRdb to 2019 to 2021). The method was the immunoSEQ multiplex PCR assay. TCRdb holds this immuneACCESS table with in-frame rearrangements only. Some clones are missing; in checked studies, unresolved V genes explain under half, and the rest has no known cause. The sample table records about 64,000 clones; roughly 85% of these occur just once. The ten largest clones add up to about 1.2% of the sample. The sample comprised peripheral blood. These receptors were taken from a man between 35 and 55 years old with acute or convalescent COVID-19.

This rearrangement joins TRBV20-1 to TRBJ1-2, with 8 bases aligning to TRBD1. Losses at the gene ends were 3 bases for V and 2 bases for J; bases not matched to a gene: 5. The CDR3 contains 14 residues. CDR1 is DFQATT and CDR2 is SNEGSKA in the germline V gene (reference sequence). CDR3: CSASGGTGNYGYTF. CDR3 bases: TGCAGTGCTAGTGGGGGGACAGGAAACTATGGCTACACCTTC.

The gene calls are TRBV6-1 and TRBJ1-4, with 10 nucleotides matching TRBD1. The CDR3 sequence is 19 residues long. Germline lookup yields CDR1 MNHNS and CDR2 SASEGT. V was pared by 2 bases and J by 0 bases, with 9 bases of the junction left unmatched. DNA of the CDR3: TGTGCCAGCAGTGAAAGGACAGGGGGAGTTGGGGCAACTAATGAAAAACTGTTTTTT. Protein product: CASSERTGGVGATNEKLFF.

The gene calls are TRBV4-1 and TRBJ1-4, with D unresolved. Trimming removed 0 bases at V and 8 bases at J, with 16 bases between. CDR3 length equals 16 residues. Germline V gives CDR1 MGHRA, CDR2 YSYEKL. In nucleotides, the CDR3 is TGCGCCAGCAGCCAAGAAGGTCGGCGAAACAGCGAAAAACTGTTTTTT. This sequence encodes CASSQEGRRNSEKLFF.

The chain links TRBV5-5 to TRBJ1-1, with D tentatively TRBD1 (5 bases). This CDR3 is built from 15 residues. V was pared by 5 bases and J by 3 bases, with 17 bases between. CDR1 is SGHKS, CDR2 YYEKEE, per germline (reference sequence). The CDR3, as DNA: TGTGCCAGCAGTCGCGGGGGAGGAGTGGACACTGAAGCTTTCTTT. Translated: CASSRGGGVDTEAFF.

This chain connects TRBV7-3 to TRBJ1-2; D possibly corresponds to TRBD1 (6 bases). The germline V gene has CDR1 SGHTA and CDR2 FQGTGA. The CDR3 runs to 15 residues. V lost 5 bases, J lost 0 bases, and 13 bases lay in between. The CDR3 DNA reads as TGTGCCAGCAGCCCCGACAGGAACCCTAACTATGGCTACACCTTC. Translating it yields CASSPDRNPNYGYTF.

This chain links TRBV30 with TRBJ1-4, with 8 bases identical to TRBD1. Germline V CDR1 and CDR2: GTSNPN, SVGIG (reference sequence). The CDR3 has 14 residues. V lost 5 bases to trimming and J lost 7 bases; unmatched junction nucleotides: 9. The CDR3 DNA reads TGTGCCTGGGGAAGACAGGGGACGACTGAAAAACTGTTTTTT. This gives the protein CAWGRQGTTEKLFF.

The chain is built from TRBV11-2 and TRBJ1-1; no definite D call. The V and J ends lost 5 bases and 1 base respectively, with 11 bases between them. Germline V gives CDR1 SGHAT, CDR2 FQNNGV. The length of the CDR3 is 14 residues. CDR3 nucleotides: TGTGCCAGCAGCGGGGAACGGGGGAACACTGAAGCTTTCTTT. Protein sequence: CASSGERGNTEAFF.

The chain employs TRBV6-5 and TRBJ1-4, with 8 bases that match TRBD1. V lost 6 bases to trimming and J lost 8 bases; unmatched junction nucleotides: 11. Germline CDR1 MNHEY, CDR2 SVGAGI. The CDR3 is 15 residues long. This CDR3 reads CASSATGGSGEKLFF. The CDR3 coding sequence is TGTGCCAGCAGCGCCACAGGGGGATCGGGGGAAAAACTGTTTTTT.

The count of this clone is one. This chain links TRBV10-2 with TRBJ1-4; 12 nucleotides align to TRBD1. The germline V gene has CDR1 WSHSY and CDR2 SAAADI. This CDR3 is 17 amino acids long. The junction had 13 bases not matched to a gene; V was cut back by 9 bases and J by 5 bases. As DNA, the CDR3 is TGCGCCAGTGCCCAGGGACAGGGGGCAACTGAAAATGAAAAACTGTTTTTT. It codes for CASAQGQGATENEKLFF.

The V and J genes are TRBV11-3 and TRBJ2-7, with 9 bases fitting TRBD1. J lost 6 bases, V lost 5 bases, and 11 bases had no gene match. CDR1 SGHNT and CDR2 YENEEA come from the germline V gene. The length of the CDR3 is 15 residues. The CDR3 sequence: CASSPGQGRGLEQYF. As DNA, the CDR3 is TGTGCCAGCAGCCCGGGACAGGGAAGAGGCCTCGAGCAGTACTTC.

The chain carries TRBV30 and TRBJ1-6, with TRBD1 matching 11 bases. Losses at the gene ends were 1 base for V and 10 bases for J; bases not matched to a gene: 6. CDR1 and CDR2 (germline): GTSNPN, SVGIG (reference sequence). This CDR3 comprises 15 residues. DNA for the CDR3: TGTGCCTGGAGTGCCAGGACAGGGGGCCTGTCACCCCTCCACTTT. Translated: CAWSARTGGLSPLHF.

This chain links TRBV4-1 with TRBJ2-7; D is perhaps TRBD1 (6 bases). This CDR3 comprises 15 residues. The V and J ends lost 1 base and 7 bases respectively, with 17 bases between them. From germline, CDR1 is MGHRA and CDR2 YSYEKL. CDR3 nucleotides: TGCGCCAGCAGCCAAGGGGATGGGGGCGAGGGAGAGCAGTACTTC. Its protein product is CASSQGDGGEGEQYF.

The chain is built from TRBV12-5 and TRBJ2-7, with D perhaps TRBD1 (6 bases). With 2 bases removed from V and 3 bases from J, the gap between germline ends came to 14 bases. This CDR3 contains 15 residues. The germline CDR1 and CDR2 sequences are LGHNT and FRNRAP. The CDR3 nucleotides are TGTGCTAGTGGTTTGTTCACAGGGAACTACTACGAGCAGTACTTC. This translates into CASGLFTGNYYEQYF.

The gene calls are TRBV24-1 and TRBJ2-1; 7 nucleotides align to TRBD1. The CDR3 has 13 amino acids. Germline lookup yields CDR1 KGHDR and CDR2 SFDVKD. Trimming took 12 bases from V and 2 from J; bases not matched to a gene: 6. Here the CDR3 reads CAVSTGTYNEQFF. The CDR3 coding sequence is TGTGCCGTATCGACAGGGACCTACAATGAGCAGTTCTTC.

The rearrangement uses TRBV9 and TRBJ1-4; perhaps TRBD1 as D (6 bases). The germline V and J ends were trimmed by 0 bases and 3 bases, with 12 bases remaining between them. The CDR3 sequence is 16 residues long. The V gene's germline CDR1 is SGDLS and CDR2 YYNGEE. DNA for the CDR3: TGTGCCAGCAGCGTAGAAGGGGACAAAGCTAATGAAAAACTGTTTTTT. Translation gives CASSVEGDKANEKLFF.

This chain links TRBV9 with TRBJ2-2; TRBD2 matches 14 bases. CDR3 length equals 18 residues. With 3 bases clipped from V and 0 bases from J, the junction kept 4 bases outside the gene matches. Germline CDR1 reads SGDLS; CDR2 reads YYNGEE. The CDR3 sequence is CASSGTSGGLTNTGELFF. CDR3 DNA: TGTGCCAGCAGCGGGACTAGCGGGGGGCTAACGAACACCGGGGAGCTGTTTTTT. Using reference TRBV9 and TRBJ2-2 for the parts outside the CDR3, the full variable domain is DSGVTQTPKHLITATGQRVTLRCSPRSGDLSVYWYQQSLDQGLQFLIQYYNGEERAKGNILERFSAQQFPDLHSELNLSSLELGDSALYFCASSGTSGGLTNTGELFFGEGSRLTVL.

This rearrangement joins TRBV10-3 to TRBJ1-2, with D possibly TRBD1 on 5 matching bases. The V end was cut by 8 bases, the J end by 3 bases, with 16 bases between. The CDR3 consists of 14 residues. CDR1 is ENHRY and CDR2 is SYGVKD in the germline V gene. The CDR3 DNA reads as TGTGCCATCTTGAGGGGAGGGTCTGACTATGGCTACACCTTC. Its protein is CAILRGGSDYGYTF.

CDR3 sequence (DNA): TGTGCCAGTAGTCACCACAGGGAAACCACTGAAGCTTTCTTT. The encoded protein is CASSHHRETTEAFF. The chain employs TRBV19 and TRBJ1-1, with D perhaps matching TRBD1 (6 bases). The CDR3 extends over 14 amino acids. Trimming removed 5 bases from V and 4 bases from J, with 14 bases in between. Germline V gene sequence: CDR1 LNHDA, CDR2 SQIVND (reference sequence).

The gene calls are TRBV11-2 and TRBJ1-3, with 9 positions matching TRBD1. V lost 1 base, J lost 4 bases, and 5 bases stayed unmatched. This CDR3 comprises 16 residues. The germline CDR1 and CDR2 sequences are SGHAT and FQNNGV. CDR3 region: CASSLAHRGRGNTIYF. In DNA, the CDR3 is TGTGCCAGCAGCTTAGCCCACAGGGGGCGGGGAAACACCATATATTTT.

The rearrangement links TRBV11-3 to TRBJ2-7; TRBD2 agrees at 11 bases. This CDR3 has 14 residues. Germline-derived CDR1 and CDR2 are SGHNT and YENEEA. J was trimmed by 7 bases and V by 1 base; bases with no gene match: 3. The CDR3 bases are TGTGCCAGCAGCTTAGGACTAGCGGGGAAGGAGCAGTACTTC. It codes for CASSLGLAGKEQYF.

In DNA, the CDR3 is TGCGCCAGCAGCCCCACAGGGCAGGTACAGCCCCAGCATTTT. It encodes CASSPTGQVQPQHF. J is TRBJ1-5 and V is TRBV4-1; possibly TRBD1 for D (6 bases). Trimming stripped 4 bases from V and 7 bases from J, with 14 bases between. This CDR3 is built from 14 residues. Germline CDR1 MGHRA, CDR2 YSYEKL.

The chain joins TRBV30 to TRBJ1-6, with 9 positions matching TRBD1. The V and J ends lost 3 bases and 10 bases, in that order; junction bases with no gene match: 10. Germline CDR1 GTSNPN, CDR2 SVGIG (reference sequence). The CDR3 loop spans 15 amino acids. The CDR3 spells CAWRGKGTGWSPLHF. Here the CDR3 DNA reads TGTGCCTGGAGGGGAAAAGGGACAGGGTGGTCACCCCTCCACTTT.

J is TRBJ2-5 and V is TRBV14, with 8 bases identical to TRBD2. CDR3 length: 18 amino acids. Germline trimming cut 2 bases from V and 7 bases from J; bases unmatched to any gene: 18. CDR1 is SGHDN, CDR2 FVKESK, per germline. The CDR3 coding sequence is TGTGCCAGCAGCCAAACGGTTATGGCTAGCGGGCCCCTGGGGACCCAGTACTTC. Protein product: CASSQTVMASGPLGTQYF.

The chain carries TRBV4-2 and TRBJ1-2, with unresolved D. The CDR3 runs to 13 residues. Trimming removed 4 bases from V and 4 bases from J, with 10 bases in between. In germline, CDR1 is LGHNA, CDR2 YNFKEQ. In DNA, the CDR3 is TGTGCCAGCAGCCCCTCAGCGTTCTATGGCTACACCTTC. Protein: CASSPSAFYGYTF.

CDR3 loop: CASSGLAGGRETQYF. CDR3 in DNA: TGTGCCAGCAGTGGCCTAGCGGGGGGAAGGGAGACCCAGTACTTC. The V gene is TRBV2, the J gene TRBJ2-5; 11 bases are a match to TRBD2. Trimming removed 4 bases from V and 5 bases from J; junction bases left unmatched: 6. This CDR3 has 15 amino acids. Germline CDR1 is SNHLY and CDR2 is FYNNEI.